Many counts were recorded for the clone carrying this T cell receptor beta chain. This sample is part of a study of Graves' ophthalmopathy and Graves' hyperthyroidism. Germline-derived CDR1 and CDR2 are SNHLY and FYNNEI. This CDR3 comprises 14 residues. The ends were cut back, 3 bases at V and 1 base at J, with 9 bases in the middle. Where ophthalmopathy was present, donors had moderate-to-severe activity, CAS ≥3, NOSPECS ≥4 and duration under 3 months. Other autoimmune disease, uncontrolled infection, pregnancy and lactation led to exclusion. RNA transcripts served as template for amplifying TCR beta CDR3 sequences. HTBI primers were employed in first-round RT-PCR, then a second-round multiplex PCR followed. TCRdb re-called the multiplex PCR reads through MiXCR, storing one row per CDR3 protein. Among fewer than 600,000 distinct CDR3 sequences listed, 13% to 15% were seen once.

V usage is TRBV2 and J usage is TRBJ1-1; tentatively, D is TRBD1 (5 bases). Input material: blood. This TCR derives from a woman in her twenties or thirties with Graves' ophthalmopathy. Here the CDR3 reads CASSETERNTEAFF. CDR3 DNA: TGTGCCAGCAGTGAGACAGAAAGGAACACTGAAGCTTTCTTT.